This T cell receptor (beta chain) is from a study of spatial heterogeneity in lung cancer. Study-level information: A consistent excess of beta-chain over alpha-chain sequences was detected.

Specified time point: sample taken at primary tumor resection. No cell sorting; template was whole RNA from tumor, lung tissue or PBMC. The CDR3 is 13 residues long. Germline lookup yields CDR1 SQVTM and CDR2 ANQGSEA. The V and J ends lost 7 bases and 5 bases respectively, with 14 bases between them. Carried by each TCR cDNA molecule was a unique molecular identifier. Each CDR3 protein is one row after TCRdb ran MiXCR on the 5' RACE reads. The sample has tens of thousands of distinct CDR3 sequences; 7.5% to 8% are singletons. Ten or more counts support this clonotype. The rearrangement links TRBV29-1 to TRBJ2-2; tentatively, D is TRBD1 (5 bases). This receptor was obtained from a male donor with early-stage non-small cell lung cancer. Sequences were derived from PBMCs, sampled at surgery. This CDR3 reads CSGRDSRTGELFF. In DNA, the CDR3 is TGCAGCGGCCGAGACAGTCGTACCGGGGAGCTGTTTTTT.